This record concerns one TCR beta chain sequence. Its antigen is not known. Generated by immunoSEQ multiplex PCR, the TCRdb table keeps only in-frame clones and is missing some. Of about 110,000 clones in the sample, roughly 89% were seen once. These data are taken from a study of T cell responses to AZD1222 COVID-19 vaccine. Trimming stripped 4 bases from V and 2 bases from J, with 9 bases between. The CDR3 covers 13 residues. Study-wide results and limits: Receipt of two AZD1222 doses was followed by a rise in Spike-specific TCR breadth and depth. Among the donors, most were white British and more were female, and clonal diversity was possibly underestimated.

This sequence joins TRBV12-3 or TRBV12-4 and TRBJ2-7; TRBD2 is a possible D gene (6 bases). The input for sequencing was peripheral blood, taken on day 0 of AZD1222 vaccination. The TCR was taken from an adult in good health. This CDR3 reads CASSSGLTYEQYF. In DNA form, the CDR3 reads TGTGCCAGCAGTTCGGGACTTACCTACGAGCAGTACTTC.